A selection of T cell receptor beta chains follows, all from one sample in a study of shared clonotypes between healthy human individuals. This table comes from immunoSEQ multiplex PCR, and its TCRdb copy is limited to in-frame clones, with some not included. In the table there are about 2,500,000 clones, more than 90% of which are singletons. The sequencing sample was made of naive CD4+ T cells sorted from blood. Receptors originate from a man aged 18 to 29 in good health. Both conserved end residues are part of each CDR3. The D gene is left open where the match is weak. Clone size, where shown, is once, few, many, or a class for clones that have expanded.

once,TRBJ1-1,TRBV9,NA,CASTQNPIANTEAFF,TGTGCCAGCACCCAGAATCCGATCGCGAACACTGAAGCTTTCTTT
NA,TRBJ1-5,TRBV28,NA,CASSPGTQNQPQHF,TGTGCCAGCAGCCCCGGGACTCAGAATCAGCCCCAGCATTTT
once,TRBJ2-1,TRBV2,TRBD2,CASSERLAGRNEQFF,TGTGCCAGCAGTGAACGACTAGCGGGGAGGAATGAGCAGTTCTTC
NA,TRBJ2-1,TRBV4-2,TRBD1,CASSQIETGFSEQFF,TGTGCCAGCAGCCAAATCGAGACAGGGTTCAGCGAGCAGTTCTTC
NA,TRBJ1-2,TRBV6-6,TRBD1,CASRRRDRDNYGYTF,TGTGCCAGCAGGCGCCGGGACAGGGATAACTATGGCTACACCTTC
NA,TRBJ2-1,TRBV5-6,TRBD2,CASSVVAGPVYNEQFF,TGTGCCAGCAGCGTGGTAGCGGGACCTGTCTACAATGAGCAGTTCTTC
NA,TRBJ2-1,TRBV5-1,NA,CASSFVAGSSYNEQFF,TGCGCCAGCAGCTTTGTGGCGGGGAGCTCCTACAATGAGCAGTTCTTC
NA,TRBJ1-6,TRBV10-2,TRBD1,CASSETPPGTGNSPLHF,TGCGCCAGCAGTGAGACTCCCCCCGGGACAGGCAATTCACCCCTCCACTTT
NA,TRBJ2-7,TRBV30,TRBD1,CAFATGSYEQYF,TGTGCCTTCGCGACAGGGTCCTACGAGCAGTACTTC
NA,TRBJ1-1,TRBV5-1,NA,CASSSVSGNTEAFF,TGCGCCAGCAGCTCGGTGTCAGGGAACACTGAAGCTTTCTTT
NA,TRBJ2-5,TRBV11-2,NA,CASSILTGFQETQYF,TGTGCCAGCAGCATCCTAACAGGATTCCAAGAGACCCAGTACTTC
NA,TRBJ1-4,TRBV10-3,NA,CAISESSGVNEKLFF,TGTGCCATCAGTGAGTCGTCAGGGGTTAATGAAAAACTGTTTTTT
NA,TRBJ2-7,TRBV7-2,TRBD2,CASSLGGAGVSYEQYF,TGTGCCAGCAGCTTAGGGGGAGCGGGGGTCTCCTACGAGCAGTACTTC
NA,TRBJ2-7,TRBV2,TRBD1,CASTSGQGYSYEQYF,TGTGCCAGCACCTCGGGACAGGGGTATTCCTACGAGCAGTACTTC
NA,TRBJ2-5,TRBV5-1,NA,CASSLAGLGNSETQYF,TGCGCCAGCAGCTTGGCCGGATTAGGGAATTCAGAGACCCAGTACTTC
NA,TRBJ1-5,TRBV6-5,NA,CASSYGLGGGQPQHF,TGTGCCAGCAGTTACGGGCTGGGGGGGGGACAGCCCCAGCATTTT
NA,TRBJ2-3,TRBV5-1,TRBD2,CASSLGSGLRGKGF,TGCGCCAGCAGCTTGGGTTCGGGATTGCGGGGGAAGGGTTTT
NA,TRBJ1-4,TRBV11-2,TRBD1,CASSRERGLFEKLFF,TGTGCCAGCAGCCGTGAGAGGGGGCTATTTGAAAAACTGTTTTTT
NA,TRBJ1-3,TRBV18,TRBD1,CASSPLDRGTGNTIYF,TGTGCCAGCTCACCCCTGGACAGGGGCACTGGAAACACCATATATTTT
NA,TRBJ2-3,TRBV13,NA,CASSPGTTDTQYF,TGTGCCAGCAGCCCTGGGACTACAGATACGCAGTATTTT
NA,TRBJ2-3,TRBV15,TRBD1,CATSVTLRDRSTDTQYF,TGTGCCACCAGCGTGACACTCCGGGACAGGAGCACAGATACGCAGTATTTT
once,TRBJ2-5,TRBV2,TRBD2,CASRRTSGGSQYF,TGTGCCAGCAGGAGGACTAGCGGGGGTTCCCAGTACTTC
once,TRBJ2-5,TRBV18,TRBD1,CASSLDRGPQETQYF,TGTGCCAGCTCCTTGGACAGGGGGCCCCAAGAGACCCAGTACTTC
NA,TRBJ2-2,TRBV5-4,TRBD1,CASSSPGGVGTGELFF,TGTGCCAGCAGCAGTCCAGGGGGCGTCGGCACCGGGGAGCTGTTTTTT
NA,TRBJ1-1,TRBV6-1,TRBD1,CASSRDRTNTEAFF,TGTGCCAGCAGTCGGGACAGGACTAACACTGAAGCTTTCTTT
NA,TRBJ1-5,TRBV19,NA,CATREGTVSNQPQHF,TGTGCCACCCGCGAGGGGACGGTTAGCAATCAGCCCCAGCATTTT
NA,TRBJ1-3,TRBV7-9,TRBD1,CASSEQGSSGNTIYF,TGTGCCAGCAGCGAACAGGGGAGCTCTGGAAACACCATATATTTT
NA,TRBJ2-1,TRBV7-8,NA,CASSLVLHEQFF,TGTGCCAGCAGCTTAGTTTTGCATGAGCAGTTCTTC
NA,TRBJ2-1,TRBV25-1,NA,CASSKGEFSYNEQFF,TGTGCCAGCAGTAAAGGGGAGTTCTCCTACAATGAGCAGTTCTTC
NA,TRBJ2-2,TRBV4-3,NA,CASRENPNTGELFF,TGCGCCAGCAGAGAAAACCCGAACACCGGGGAGCTGTTTTTT
NA,TRBJ1-6,TRBV6-1,NA,CASSEGLGEGSPLHF,TGTGCCAGCAGTGAAGGCTTAGGGGAAGGTTCACCCCTCCACTTT
NA,TRBJ2-2,TRBV18,NA,CASSPTTTVTGELFF,TGTGCCAGCTCACCGACGACGACCGTCACCGGGGAGCTGTTTTTT
NA,TRBJ2-3,TRBV9,NA,CASSVETKGRDTQYF,TGTGCCAGCAGCGTAGAGACCAAGGGCCGGGATACGCAGTATTTT
NA,TRBJ2-5,TRBV7-6,TRBD2,CASSKGPSGGAGETQYF,TGTGCCAGCAGCAAAGGCCCTAGCGGGGGGGCAGGGGAGACCCAGTACTTC
NA,TRBJ1-1,TRBV5-4,TRBD1,CASSLVTGGRAFF,TGTGCCAGCAGCTTGGTAACAGGGGGCCGCGCTTTCTTT
NA,TRBJ2-7,TRBV6-5,NA,CASSYSGGAPYEQYF,TGTGCCAGCAGTTACTCGGGGGGCGCCCCCTACGAGCAGTACTTC
NA,TRBJ2-7,TRBV10-3,TRBD1,CAIAGQGSEQYF,TGTGCCATCGCAGGACAGGGTAGCGAGCAGTACTTC
NA,TRBJ2-2,TRBV30,TRBD1,CARRDRGFYTGELFF,TGTGCCCGACGGGACAGGGGCTTTTACACCGGGGAGCTGTTTTTT
NA,TRBJ2-7,TRBV29-1,TRBD2,CSVDYGSSGSLYEQYF,TGCAGCGTTGATTATGGGTCTAGCGGGAGTCTGTACGAGCAGTACTTC
NA,TRBJ1-4,TRBV19,TRBD1,CASSAGTGGHEKLFF,TGTGCCAGTAGTGCCGGGACAGGGGGGCATGAAAAACTGTTTTTT
NA,TRBJ1-5,TRBV2,NA,CASGMTVSNQPQHF,TGTGCCAGCGGTATGACAGTTAGCAATCAGCCCCAGCATTTT
NA,TRBJ1-4,TRBV5-1,TRBD1,CASSSRTGSGEKLFF,TGCGCCAGCAGCTCCCGGACAGGTTCGGGTGAAAAACTGTTTTTT
NA,TRBJ2-1,TRBV6-5,NA,CASTPAQGGNEQFF,TGTGCCAGCACCCCGGCACAGGGGGGGAATGAGCAGTTCTTC
NA,TRBJ2-7,TRBV19,TRBD2,CASSYRAGTSGTKTPAYEQYF,TGTGCCAGTAGTTACCGCGCCGGGACTAGCGGAACCAAGACCCCAGCCTACGAGCAGTACTTC
NA,TRBJ1-5,TRBV6-1,NA,CASSGIADQPQHF,TGTGCCAGCAGTGGAATCGCCGATCAGCCCCAGCATTTT